This T cell receptor beta chain was identified in a study of T-cell reconstitution after alpha-beta-depleted transplantation in children. Unique molecular identifiers tagged the TCRbeta library. TCRdb reprocessed the PCR reads via MiXCR and lists one record per CDR3 protein. The sample includes over 200,000 distinct CDR3 sequences, approximately 11% of them seen just once. This clonotype was detected ten times or more. What it binds is not known. Study-level results: At the one-year point after transplant, T-cell counts and TCRbeta diversity were found to come mostly from T cells that had been newly produced.

V lost 0 bases, J lost 0 bases, and 9 bases lay in between. Germline loops: CDR1 SGHRS, CDR2 YFSETQ. This CDR3 contains 16 residues. This TCR was recovered from a child younger than two with acute myeloid leukemia, due to receive a stem cell transplant. This chain uses TRBV5-1 with TRBJ2-2, with no clear D. Sequencing was performed on PBMCs, taken before TCRalphabeta/CD19-depleted stem cell transplant. The CDR3 sequence: CASSLAPIANTGELFF. The CDR3 DNA is TGCGCCAGCAGCTTGGCGCCGATCGCGAACACCGGGGAGCTGTTTTTT.